The source of this T cell receptor beta chain is a study of blood T cell repertoires in COVID-19. For the study at large: The study drew acute and convalescent COVID-19 samples from the United States, Italy and Spain. From T cells, B-cell-depleted T cells, or PBMCs came the material, which was cDNA or gDNA.

Per the authors' pipeline: Amplified reference gene primers provided the basis for estimating nucleated cell counts. Method: immunoSEQ multiplex PCR; TCRdb's copy keeps in-frame clones and lacks some. The DNA was the basis for D and trimming; V, J and clone size are from that table. Of 470,000 or so clones in the sample, 85% to 90% were seen once. V lost 6 bases and J 7 bases, leaving 9 bases between the germline ends. The CDR3 is 12 amino acids. Germline lookup yields CDR1 MNHEY and CDR2 SMNVEV (reference sequence). This rearrangement joins TRBV27 to TRBJ2-2; D uncertain. The source is a woman aged 25 to 39 with acute or convalescent COVID-19. Sequences were obtained from peripheral blood. The CDR3 DNA reads TGTGCCAGCAGCCTCCCGTACGGGGAGCTGTTTTTT. The encoded protein is CASSLPYGELFF.